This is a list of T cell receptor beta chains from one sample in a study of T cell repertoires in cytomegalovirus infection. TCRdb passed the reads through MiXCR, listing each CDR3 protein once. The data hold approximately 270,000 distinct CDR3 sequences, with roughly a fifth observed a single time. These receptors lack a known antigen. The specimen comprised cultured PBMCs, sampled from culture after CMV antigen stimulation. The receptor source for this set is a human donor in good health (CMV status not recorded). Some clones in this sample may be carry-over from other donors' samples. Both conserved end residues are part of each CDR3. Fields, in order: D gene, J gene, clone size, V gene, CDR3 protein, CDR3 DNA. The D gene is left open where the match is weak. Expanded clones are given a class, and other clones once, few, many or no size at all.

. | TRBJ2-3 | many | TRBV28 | CASSLGRQQYF | TGTGCCAGCAGTTTGGGGAGGCAGCAGTATTTT
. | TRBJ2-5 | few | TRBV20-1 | CSARDLRETGDGETQYF | TGCAGTGCTAGAGATCTAAGGGAGACGGGGGACGGGGAGACCCAGTACTTC
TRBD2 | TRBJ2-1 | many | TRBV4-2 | CASSPSGSGLNEQFF | TGTGCCAGCAGCCCGAGCGGGAGCGGACTCAATGAGCAGTTCTTC
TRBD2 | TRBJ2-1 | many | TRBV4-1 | CASSPDHSGRRNEQFF | TGCGCCAGCAGCCCAGACCATAGCGGGAGGCGAAATGAGCAGTTCTTC
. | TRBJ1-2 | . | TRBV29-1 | CSAVPGNYGYTF | TGCAGCGCCGTCCCGGGCAACTATGGCTACACCTTC
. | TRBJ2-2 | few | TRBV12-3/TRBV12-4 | CASSLTRRTGELFF | TGTGCCAGCAGTTTAACACGAAGGACCGGGGAGCTGTTTTTT
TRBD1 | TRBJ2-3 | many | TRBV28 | CASSWGTVTDTQYF | TGTGCCAGCAGCTGGGGGACAGTCACAGATACGCAGTATTTT
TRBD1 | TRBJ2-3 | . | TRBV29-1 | CSVRKGQGTSSTDTQYF | TGCAGCGTCCGAAAGGGACAGGGGACTTCTAGCACAGATACGCAGTATTTT
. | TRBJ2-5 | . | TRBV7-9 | CASSQWGIQETQYF | TGTGCCAGCAGCCAGTGGGGGATCCAAGAGACCCAGTACTTC
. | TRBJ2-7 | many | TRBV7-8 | CASSPRERNEQYF | TGTGCCAGCAGCCCCCGTGAAAGGAACGAGCAGTACTTC
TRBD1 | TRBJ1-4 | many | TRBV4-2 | CASSHQQGATTNEKLFF | TGTGCCAGCAGCCATCAACAGGGGGCGACGACTAATGAAAAACTGTTTTTT
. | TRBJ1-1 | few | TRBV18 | CASSPEKLPNTEAFF | TGTGCCAGCTCACCAGAAAAGCTGCCGAACACTGAAGCTTTCTTT
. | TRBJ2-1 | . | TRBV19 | CASSIDAFNEQFF | TGTGCCAGTAGTATAGATGCCTTCAATGAGCAGTTCTTC
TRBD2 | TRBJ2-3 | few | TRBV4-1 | CASSQAVTSGSEYTQYF | TGCGCCAGCAGCCAAGCAGTTACTAGCGGGAGTGAGTATACGCAGTATTTT
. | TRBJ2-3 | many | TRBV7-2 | CASSLEVSTDTQYF | TGTGCCAGCAGCTTAGAAGTAAGCACAGATACGCAGTATTTT
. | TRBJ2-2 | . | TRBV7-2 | CASSIPREVGELFF | TGTGCCAGCAGTATTCCTCGGGAAGTCGGGGAGCTGTTTTTT
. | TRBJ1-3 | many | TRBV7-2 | CASSPIFGNTIYF | TGTGCCAGCAGCCCGATCTTTGGAAACACCATATATTTT
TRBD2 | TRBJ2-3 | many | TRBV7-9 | CASSLDREGRGDTQYF | TGTGCCAGCAGCTTAGACCGGGAGGGCCGGGGAGATACGCAGTATTTT
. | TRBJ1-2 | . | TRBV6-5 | CASSLMKGPYGYTF | TGTGCCAGCAGTCTCATGAAAGGCCCCTATGGCTACACCTTC
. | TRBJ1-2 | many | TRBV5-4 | CASSLGRETSPGYTF | TGTGCCAGCAGCTTGGGTAGAGAGACTTCTCCTGGCTACACCTTC
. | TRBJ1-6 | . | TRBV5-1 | CASTREPNSPLHF | TGCGCCAGCACGAGAGAGCCCAATTCACCCCTCCACTTT
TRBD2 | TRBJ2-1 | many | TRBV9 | CASSVVAGGFPSSYNEQFF | TGTGCCAGCAGCGTAGTAGCGGGAGGGTTTCCTAGCTCCTACAATGAGCAGTTCTTC
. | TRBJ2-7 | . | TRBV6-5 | CASKWDPTSREQYF | TGTGCCAGCAAATGGGACCCAACCTCTAGGGAGCAGTACTTC
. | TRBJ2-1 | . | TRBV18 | CASSPFSANEQFF | TGTGCCAGCTCACCATTTAGCGCTAATGAGCAGTTCTTC
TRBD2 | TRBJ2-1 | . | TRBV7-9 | CASSLGLAGGTHNEQFF | TGTGCCAGCAGCTTAGGCCTAGCGGGAGGTACCCACAATGAGCAGTTCTTC
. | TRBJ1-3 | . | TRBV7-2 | CASSFTAFSGNTIYF | TGTGCCAGCAGCTTCACAGCCTTCTCTGGAAACACCATATATTTT
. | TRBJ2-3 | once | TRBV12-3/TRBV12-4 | CASTGGTDTQYF | TGTGCCAGCACCGGTGGCACAGATACGCAGTATTTT
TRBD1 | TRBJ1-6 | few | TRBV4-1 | CASSQEGTGNSPLHF | TGCGCCAGCAGCCAAGAGGGGACAGGAAATTCACCCCTCCACTTT
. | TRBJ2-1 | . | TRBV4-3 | CASSQGIAQSSYNEQFF | TGCGCCAGCAGCCAGGGAATAGCTCAGAGCTCCTACAATGAGCAGTTCTTC
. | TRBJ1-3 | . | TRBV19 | CASSKLAASSGNTIYF | TGTGCCAGTAGTAAGCTGGCCGCGAGCTCTGGAAACACCATATATTTT
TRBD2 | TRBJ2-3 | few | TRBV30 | CAWSVLAGVGDTQYF | TGTGCCTGGAGTGTACTAGCGGGAGTGGGAGATACGCAGTATTTT
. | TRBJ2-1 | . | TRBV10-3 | CAIAEGYNEQFF | TGTGCCATCGCGGAGGGGTACAATGAGCAGTTCTTC
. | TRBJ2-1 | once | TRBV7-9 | CASSSLDWRNEQFF | TGTGCCAGCAGCTCCCTGGACTGGCGCAATGAGCAGTTCTTC
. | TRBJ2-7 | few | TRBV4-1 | CASSQDIRLYEQYF | TGCGCCAGCAGCCAAGATATCCGCCTCTACGAGCAGTACTTC
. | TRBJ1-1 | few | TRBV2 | CASSYPAVEPNTEAFF | TGTGCCAGCAGTTACCCGGCCGTAGAGCCGAACACTGAAGCTTTCTTT
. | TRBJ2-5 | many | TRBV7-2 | CASSLARASGETQYF | TGTGCCAGCAGCTTAGCGAGGGCATCTGGGGAGACCCAGTACTTC
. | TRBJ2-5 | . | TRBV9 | CASSVEGGSPGKETQYF | TGTGCCAGCAGCGTAGAGGGCGGTAGCCCCGGCAAAGAGACCCAGTACTTC
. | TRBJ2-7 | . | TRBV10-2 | CATLDTNSYNEQYF | TGCGCCACCCTGGACACAAACTCCTACAATGAGCAGTACTTC
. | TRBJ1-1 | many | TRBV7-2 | CASSYKRSNTEAFF | TGTGCCAGCAGCTATAAGAGGTCGAACACTGAAGCTTTCTTT
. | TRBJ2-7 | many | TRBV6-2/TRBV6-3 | CASSRPSSYEQYF | TGTGCCAGCAGTCGCCCCAGCTCCTACGAGCAGTACTTC
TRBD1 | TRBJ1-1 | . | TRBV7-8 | CASSLSSGTGTEAFF | TGTGCCAGCAGCTTAAGCTCTGGGACAGGCACTGAAGCTTTCTTT
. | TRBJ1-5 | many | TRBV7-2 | CASSLVGSVYSNQPQHF | TGTGCCAGCAGCTTAGTGGGGAGTGTCTATAGCAATCAGCCCCAGCATTTT
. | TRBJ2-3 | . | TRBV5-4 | CASSLRTANTDTQYF | TGTGCCAGCAGCTTGCGGACAGCCAACACAGATACGCAGTATTTT
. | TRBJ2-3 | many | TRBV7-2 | CASGGWGSTDTQYF | TGTGCCAGCGGGGGGTGGGGGTCCACAGATACGCAGTATTTT
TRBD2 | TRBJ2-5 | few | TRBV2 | CASSDMLAGVLETQYF | TGTGCCAGCAGTGATATGCTAGCGGGAGTTCTAGAGACCCAGTACTTC